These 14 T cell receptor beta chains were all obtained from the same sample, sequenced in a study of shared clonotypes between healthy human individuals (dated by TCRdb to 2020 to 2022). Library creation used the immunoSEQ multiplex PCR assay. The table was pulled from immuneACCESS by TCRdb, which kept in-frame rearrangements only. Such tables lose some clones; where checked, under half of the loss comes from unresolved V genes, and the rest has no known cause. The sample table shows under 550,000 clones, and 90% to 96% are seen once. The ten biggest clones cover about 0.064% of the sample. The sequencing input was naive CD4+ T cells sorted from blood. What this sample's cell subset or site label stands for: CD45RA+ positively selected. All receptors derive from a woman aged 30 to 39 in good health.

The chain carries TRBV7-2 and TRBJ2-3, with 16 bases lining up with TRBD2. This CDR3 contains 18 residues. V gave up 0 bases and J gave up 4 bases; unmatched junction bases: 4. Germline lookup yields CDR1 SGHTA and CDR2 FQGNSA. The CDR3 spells CASSLAGTSGRASDTQYF. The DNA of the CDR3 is TGTGCCAGCAGCTTAGCTGGGACTAGCGGGAGGGCATCAGATACGCAGTATTTT. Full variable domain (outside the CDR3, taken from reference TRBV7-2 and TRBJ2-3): GAGVSQSPSNKVTEKGKDVELRCDPISGHTALYWYRQSLGQGLEFLIYFQGNSAPDKSGLPSDRFSAERTGGSVSTLTIQRTQQEDSAVYLCASSLAGTSGRASDTQYFGPGTRLTVL.

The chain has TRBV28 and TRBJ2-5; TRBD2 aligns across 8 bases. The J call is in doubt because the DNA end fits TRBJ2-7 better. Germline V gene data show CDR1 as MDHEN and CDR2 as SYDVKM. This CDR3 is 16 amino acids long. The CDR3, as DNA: TGTGCCAGCAGTGCCCCCGGGAGGGGGGCCTACTACGAGCAGTACTTC. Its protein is CASSAPGRGAYYEQYF.

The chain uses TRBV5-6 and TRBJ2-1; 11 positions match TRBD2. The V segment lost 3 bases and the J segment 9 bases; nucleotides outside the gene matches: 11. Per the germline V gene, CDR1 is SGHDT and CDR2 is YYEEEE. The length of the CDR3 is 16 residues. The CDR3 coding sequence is TGTGCCAGCAGCTCCCCCCCCGGGACTAGCGGACTTGAGCAGTTCTTC. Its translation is CASSSPPGTSGLEQFF.

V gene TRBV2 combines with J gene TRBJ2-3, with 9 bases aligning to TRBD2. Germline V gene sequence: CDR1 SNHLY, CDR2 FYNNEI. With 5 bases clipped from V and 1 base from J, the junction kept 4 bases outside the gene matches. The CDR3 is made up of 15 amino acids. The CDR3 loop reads CASSPGLAGTDTQYF. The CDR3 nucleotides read TGTGCCAGCAGTCCGGGACTAGCAGGCACAGATACGCAGTATTTT.

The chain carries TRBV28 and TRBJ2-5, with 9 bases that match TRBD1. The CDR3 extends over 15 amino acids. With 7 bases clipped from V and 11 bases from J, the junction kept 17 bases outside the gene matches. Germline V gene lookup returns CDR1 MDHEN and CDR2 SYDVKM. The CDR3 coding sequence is TGTGCCAGCACCACAGGGGGCTCCCCATCGTGGGAGCAGTACTTC. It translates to CASTTGGSPSWEQYF. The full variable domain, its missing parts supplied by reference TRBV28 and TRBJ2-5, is DVKVTQSSRYLVKRTGEKVFLECVQDMDHENMFWYRQDPGLGLRLIYFSYDVKMKEKGDIPEGYSVSREKKERFSLILESASTNQTSMYLCASTTGGSPSWEQYFGPGTRLLVL.

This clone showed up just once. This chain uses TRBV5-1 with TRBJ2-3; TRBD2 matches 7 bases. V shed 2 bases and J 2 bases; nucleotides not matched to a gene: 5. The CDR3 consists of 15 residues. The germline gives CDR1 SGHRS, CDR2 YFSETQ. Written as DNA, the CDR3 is TGCGCCAGCAGCTTTCTAGCGGATGTCACAGATACGCAGTATTTT. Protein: CASSFLADVTDTQYF.

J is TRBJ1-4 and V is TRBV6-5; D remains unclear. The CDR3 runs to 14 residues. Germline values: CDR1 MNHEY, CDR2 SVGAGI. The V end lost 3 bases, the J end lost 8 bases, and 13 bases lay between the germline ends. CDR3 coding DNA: TGTGCCAGCAGTTATCAGGTCGACGGGGAAAAACTGTTTTTT. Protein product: CASSYQVDGEKLFF.

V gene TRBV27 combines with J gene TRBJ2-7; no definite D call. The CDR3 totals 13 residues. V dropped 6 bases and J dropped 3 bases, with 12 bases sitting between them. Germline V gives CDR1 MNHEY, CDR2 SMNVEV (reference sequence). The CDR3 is CASRPRGVYEQYF. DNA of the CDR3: TGTGCCAGCAGACCCAGAGGAGTCTACGAGCAGTACTTC.

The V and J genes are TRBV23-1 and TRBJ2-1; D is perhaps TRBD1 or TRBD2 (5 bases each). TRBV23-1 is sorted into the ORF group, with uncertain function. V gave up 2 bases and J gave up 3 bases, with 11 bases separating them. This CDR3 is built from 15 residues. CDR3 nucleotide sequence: TGCGCCAGCAGTCAAGGGGGAAGAGGCTACAATGAGCAGTTCTTC. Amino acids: CASSQGGRGYNEQFF.

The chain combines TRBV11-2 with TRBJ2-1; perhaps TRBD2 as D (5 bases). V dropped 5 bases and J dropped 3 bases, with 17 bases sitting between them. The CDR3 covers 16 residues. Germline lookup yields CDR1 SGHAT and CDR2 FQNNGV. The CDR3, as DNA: TGTGCCAGCAGCCCCCTTGTAGCGCCCTTCTACAATGAGCAGTTCTTC. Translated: CASSPLVAPFYNEQFF.

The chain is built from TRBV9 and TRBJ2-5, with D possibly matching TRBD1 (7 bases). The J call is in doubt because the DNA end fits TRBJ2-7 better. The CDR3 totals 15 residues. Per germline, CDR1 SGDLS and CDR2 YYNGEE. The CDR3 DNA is TGTGCCAGCAGCGTAGAAGGCGGAGGGGGCGGCGAGCAGTACTTC. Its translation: CASSVEGGGGGEQYF.

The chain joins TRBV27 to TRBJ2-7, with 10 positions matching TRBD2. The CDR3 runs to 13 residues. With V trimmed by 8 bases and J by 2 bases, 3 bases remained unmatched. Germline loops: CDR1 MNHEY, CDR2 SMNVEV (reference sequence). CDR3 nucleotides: TGTGCCAGCGGAGCGGGAGGGCCCTACGAGCAGTACTTC. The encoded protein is CASGAGGPYEQYF.

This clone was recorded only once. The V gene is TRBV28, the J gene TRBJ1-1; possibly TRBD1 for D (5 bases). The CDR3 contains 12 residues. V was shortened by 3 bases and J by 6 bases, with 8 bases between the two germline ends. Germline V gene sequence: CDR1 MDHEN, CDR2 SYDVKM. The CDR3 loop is CASSLGGSEAFF. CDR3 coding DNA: TGTGCCAGCAGTTTGGGGGGGTCTGAAGCTTTCTTT.

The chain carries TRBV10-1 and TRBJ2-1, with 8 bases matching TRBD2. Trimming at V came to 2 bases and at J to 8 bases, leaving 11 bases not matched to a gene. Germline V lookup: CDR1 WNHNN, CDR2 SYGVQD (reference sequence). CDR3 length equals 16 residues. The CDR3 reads CASSEIFSGSRDEQFF. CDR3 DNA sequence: TGCGCCAGCAGTGAGATTTTCAGCGGGAGTAGGGATGAGCAGTTCTTC.